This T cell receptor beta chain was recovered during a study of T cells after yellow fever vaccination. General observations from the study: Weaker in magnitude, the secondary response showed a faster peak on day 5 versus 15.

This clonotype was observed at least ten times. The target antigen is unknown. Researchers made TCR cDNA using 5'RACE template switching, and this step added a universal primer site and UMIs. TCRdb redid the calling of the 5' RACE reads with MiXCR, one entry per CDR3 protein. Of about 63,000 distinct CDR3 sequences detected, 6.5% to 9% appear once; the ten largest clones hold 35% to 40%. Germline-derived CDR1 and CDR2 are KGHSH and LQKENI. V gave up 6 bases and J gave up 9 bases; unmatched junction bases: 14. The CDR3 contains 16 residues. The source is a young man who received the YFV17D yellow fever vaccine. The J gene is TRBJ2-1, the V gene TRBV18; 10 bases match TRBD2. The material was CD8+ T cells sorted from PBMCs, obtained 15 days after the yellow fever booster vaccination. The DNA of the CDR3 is TGTGCCAGCTCGTCCTGGTCTAGCGGGAGCTGGAGTGAGCAGTTCTTC. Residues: CASSSWSSGSWSEQFF.